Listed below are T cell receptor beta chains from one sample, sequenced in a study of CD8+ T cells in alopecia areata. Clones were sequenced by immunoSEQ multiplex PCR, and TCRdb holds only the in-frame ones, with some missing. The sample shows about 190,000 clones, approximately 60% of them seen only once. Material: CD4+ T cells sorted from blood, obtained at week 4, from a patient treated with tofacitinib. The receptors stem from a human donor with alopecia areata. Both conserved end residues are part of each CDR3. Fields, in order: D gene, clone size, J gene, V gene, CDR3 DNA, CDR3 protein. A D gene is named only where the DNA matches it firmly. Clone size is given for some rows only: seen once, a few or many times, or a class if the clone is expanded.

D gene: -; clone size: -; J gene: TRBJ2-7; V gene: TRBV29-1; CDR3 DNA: TGCAGCGTTGAAGCGGGGGCCTACGAGCAGTACTTC; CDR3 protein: CSVEAGAYEQYF
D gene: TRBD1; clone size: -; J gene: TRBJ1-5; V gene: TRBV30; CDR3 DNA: TGTGCCTGGAGCGCCGGGACAGGGTATAATCAGCCCCAGCATTTT; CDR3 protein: CAWSAGTGYNQPQHF
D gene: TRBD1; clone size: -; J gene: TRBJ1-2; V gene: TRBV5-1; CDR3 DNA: TGCGCCAGCAGCTTGGAAATTCCCCCGACAGGGGTCTATGGCTACACCTTC; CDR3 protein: CASSLEIPPTGVYGYTF
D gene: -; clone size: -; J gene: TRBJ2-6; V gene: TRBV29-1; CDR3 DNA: TGCAGCACCGGGATACGGGAGTCTGGGGCCAACGTCCTGACTTTC; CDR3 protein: CSTGIRESGANVLTF
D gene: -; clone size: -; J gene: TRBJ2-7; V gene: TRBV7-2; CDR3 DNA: TGTGCCAGCAGCTTAGCGGGAGGCCCAACCGAGCAGTACTTC; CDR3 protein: CASSLAGGPTEQYF
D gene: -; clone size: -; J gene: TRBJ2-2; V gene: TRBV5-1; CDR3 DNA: TGCGCCAGCAGCTTACAGGGAAACACCGGGGAGCTGTTTTTT; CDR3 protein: CASSLQGNTGELFF
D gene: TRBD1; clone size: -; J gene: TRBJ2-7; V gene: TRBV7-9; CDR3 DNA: TGTGCCAGCAGCTTGGACGACAGGGACATCGACGAGCAGTACTTC; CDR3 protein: CASSLDDRDIDEQYF
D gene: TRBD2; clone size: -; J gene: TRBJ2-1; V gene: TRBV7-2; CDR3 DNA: TGTGCCAGCAGCCCAGGACTAGCCTACAATGAGCAGTTCTTC; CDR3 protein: CASSPGLAYNEQFF
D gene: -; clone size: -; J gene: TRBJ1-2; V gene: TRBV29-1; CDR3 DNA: TGCAGCGTTGAGGGCAGGAACTATGGCTACACCTTC; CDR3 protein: CSVEGRNYGYTF
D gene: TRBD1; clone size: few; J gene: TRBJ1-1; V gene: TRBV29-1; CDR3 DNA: TGCAGCGCCGTGAAGACGACAGGGGCGGACACTGAAGCTTTCTTT; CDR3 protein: CSAVKTTGADTEAFF
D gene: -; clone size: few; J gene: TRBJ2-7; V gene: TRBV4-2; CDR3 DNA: TGTGCCAGCAGCCAAGCTGCGGCGACCTACGAGCAGTACTTC; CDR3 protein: CASSQAAATYEQYF
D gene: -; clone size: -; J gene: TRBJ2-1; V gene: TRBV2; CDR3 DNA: TGTGCCAGCGGGAGTTGGGACAATGAGCAGTTCTTC; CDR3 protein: CASGSWDNEQFF